This T cell receptor (beta chain) was captured in a study of cytomegalovirus exposure and HLA in healthy donors (dated by TCRdb to the late 2010s). About the full investigation: According to an earlier analysis of a few hundred of the donors, about 179 million T cells yielded over 90 million unique TCR beta sequences and approximately 280 Gb of sequence data. The study used immunosequencing to profile the T cell repertoires of more than 650 subjects and linked those repertoires to cytomegalovirus serostatus. An early release that covered approximately 600 HLA-typed donors contained 300 to 350 gigabases of sequencing data and 70 million to 100 million unique TCR sequences. The genetic ancestry cluster associated with self-reported Caucasian donors included approximately 85% of the 398 genotyped donors. Rather than drawing on any new phenotypic data, the later analysis identified candidate immune exposures from TCR beta sequences and the way those sequences occurred across donors. Typing coverage varied by locus: roughly 620-640 donors for A, B, C, DRB1 and DQB1; 500 to 550 for DQA1; 600 to 610 for DPA1; 450 to 480 for DPB1. HLA typing included class I and class II loci at four-digit resolution. Donor age, sex, ethnicity and CMV serostatus were compiled alongside the repertoire data. All discovery cohort repertoires had been generated using a single sequencing platform. An earlier analysis of 587 of the donors applied high-throughput TCR beta sequencing to assess whether each TCR beta V gene segment acted as functional or pseudogenic. In a later genetic analysis, genome-wide SNP genotypes for about 55% of the roughly 670 donors were used, and that subset was treated as a discovery cohort. In addition to the first cohort of 650 to 750 subjects, a separate validation cohort of 130 or so different subjects was used. The study aimed to test whether signatures of past pathogen exposure could be identified by cataloging public T cell receptors. On average, 235,054 unique TCR beta nucleotide sequences were sequenced per donor among 398 genotyped donors of the cohort, with about 19% of those sequences being non-productive. To predict cytomegalovirus infection status, the study brought together high-throughput TCR immunosequencing, statistical association of individual TCRs with disease status, and machine learning. Four to six DR-DQ haplotypes were handled as single units for association and clustering, since linkage in the cohort was strong. To study patterns of TCR occurrence, a later analysis re-analyzed previously published TCR beta repertoires from 666 donors and added high-resolution HLA genotyping. Results and caveats for the whole study, not just this receptor: A further reported finding was that TCR beta sequences accurately predicted the HLA-A and HLA-B alleles for most subjects in the first cohort. While some public TCRs were present in many individuals, most TCR sequences turned up only very rarely across donors. The sequencing pipeline was judged likely to have produced a cluster of highly shared sequence variants as a technical artifact. Three of the identified cytomegalovirus-associated TCR beta chains were confirmed in vitro to be specific for cytomegalovirus antigens. A later analysis found that TCR association rates varied across HLA loci, with DRB1 alleles showing the most associated TCRs and HLA-C alleles the fewest. In an earlier analysis of about 550 of the donors, most TCR beta V segments were observed in productive rearrangements about 87% or about 30% of the time, broadly matching IMGT annotations. The classifier was reported to diagnose cytomegalovirus status with high specificity and sensitivity in both the original and validation cohorts. Compared with equally common non-associated chains, HLA-associated TCR beta chains in a later analysis were more clonally expanded and had lower generation probabilities. Compared with the roughly 600-donor mean, donors in an Asian-associated ancestry cluster had fewer N-insertions in productive TCRs, according to a later genetic analysis. In a later analysis, 16,951 TCR beta sequences were associated with specific HLA alleles at a false discovery rate of 0.05. Because HLA typing was missing for some donors at each locus, association tests included only the typed subset. An association between a missense DCLRE1C variant and V-gene and J-gene trimming of TCR beta chains was found in a later genetic analysis and replicated in an independent cohort. In the study, some 160 TCR beta chains were listed as associated with cytomegalovirus. Some IMGT-functional V segments, including TRBV6-2 and TRBV6-3, could not be told apart with the 87-base-pair reads, so those segments were excluded. Only TCR beta chains were sequenced in this cohort, and the absence of alpha or paired-chain data limited detectable features. In a later analysis, several top co-occurrence clusters were reported to appear linked to parvovirus B19, influenza, CMV and Epstein-Barr virus. When HLA alleles, especially DR and DQ, strongly co-occurred, attributing TCR associations to individual alleles was difficult. Correlated functional status among segregating V segments might reflect linkage disequilibrium, but an unknown experimental factor could not be ruled out. In a later analysis, most CMV-associated TCR beta chains were found to appear HLA-restricted, with HLA associations seemingly driven largely by CMV exposure. Sequencing depth was assumed to be roughly uniform across donors in the presence/absence analyses, though that assumption may not hold. CMV serostatus was the only immune exposure information available for the cohort. According to the authors, the approach could potentially be generalized to other disease states and immunological phenotypes. Because counts were too low, roughly 18 rarely observed V segments, including chromosome 9 orphons, were left out of the earlier analysis of some 600 of the donors.

Library construction relied on the immunoSEQ multiplex PCR assay. For the multiplex PCR, a mixture combining 60 forward primers for TCR Vbeta segments and 13 reverse primers for TCR Jbeta segments was used. A multiplex PCR assay on genomic DNA amplified the CDR3 region of rearranged TCR beta genes. The amplified TCR beta libraries were sequenced on the Illumina HiSeq System as 87-base-pair reads. The original pipeline was this. A later analysis counted about 82 million unique TCR beta chains across the roughly 700 repertoires, and around 12 million of these chains were shared by at least two donors. To remove PCR and sequencing errors, raw reads were error-corrected and collapsed into unique sequences using a nearest-neighbor algorithm that merged closely related sequences. V, D and J gene segments were assigned by aligning CDR3 sequences to IMGT reference sequences. For a sequence to be retained, at least a six-nucleotide match to both a V gene segment and a J gene segment was required. Rearrangements were classified as productive when the CDR3 lacked stop codons and remained in frame with V and J, and all other rearrangements were classified as non-productive. CDR3 was defined according to IMGT convention as the region running from the second conserved V-encoded cysteine to the conserved J-encoded phenylalanine. Sequences without an unambiguous match to a single V gene segment were excluded from the earlier analysis of approximately 600 of the donors. An earlier analysis of a few hundred of the donors called V segments functional above 56.7% productive rearrangements and segregating when the between-donor standard deviation exceeded 5%. To diagnose cytomegalovirus status from the catalog of TCR beta chain sequences, a statistical classification framework was built. A later analysis assigned V and J genes by comparing TCR nucleotide sequences with IMGT/GENE-DB human TR gene sequences. In a later analysis, CDR3 sequences and most-parsimonious VDJ recombination scenarios were assigned using the TCRdist pipeline. In a later analysis, every TCR beta chain was defined by the combination of its CDR3 amino acid sequence and its V-gene family, and reads without a unique V-gene family were dropped. As a way to deal with suspected cross-contamination and a sequencing artifact, a later analysis dropped 592 nucleotide sequences that were highly shared and had low generation probability. In a later analysis, a clonal expansion index was calculated for each public chain from normalized within-repertoire ranks of inferred template counts. In a later analysis, generation probabilities were computed with a VDJ recombination model fitted to out-of-frame rearrangements, and the resulting probabilities were checked against IGoR. In a later analysis, hypergeometric tests were used to score TCR-TCR, TCR-HLA and TCR-CMV co-occurrence, with a repertoire-size bias correction applied to TCR pairs. A later analysis estimated false discovery rates by permuting HLA or CMV assignments 20 times. In a later analysis, co-occurring TCRs were grouped with DBSCAN, and TCRdist sequence similarity was added when clustering was performed within HLA-allele-positive subsets. For co-occurrence clustering, repertoires with fewer than 30,000 or more than 120,000 public chains were excluded, along with about five repertoires with anomalous nucleotide sharing. TCRdb holds this immuneACCESS table with in-frame rearrangements only. Some clones are missing; in checked studies, unresolved V genes explain under half, and the rest has no known cause. The V and J calls and clone size were taken over from that table, and D and trimming were inferred from the DNA. The sample's table covers 110,000 to 150,000 clones. The biggest ten clones account for less than 3.5% of the sample.

Comments on this clone: Its recognized antigen is unknown. Other DNA sequences from this sample encode an identical CDR3 as well.

From cysteine to phenylalanine, the CDR3 is 12 amino acids long. Left in the record is the CDR3 DNA by itself, 36 bases read in frame from the first base. The germline V gene gives CDR1 as SGHVS and CDR2 as FNYEAQ. V was cut back by 5 bases and J by 3 bases, leaving a gap of 8 bases between them. In total, over 600 healthy bone marrow donors made up the cohort. All cohort members were sampled while nominally healthy, although unrecorded immune exposures were likely present. The donor tested CMV seronegative, placing the donor among the 352 seronegative members of the cohort. Every donor gave a peripheral blood sample, and the peripheral blood mononuclear cells from that sample were used for TCR beta sequencing. Genomic DNA was extracted from the blood cell samples with the Qiagen DNeasy Blood Extraction Kit.

This TCR derives from a man aged 35-49 years in good health and CMV-seronegative. The sequenced sample consisted of PBMCs. This chain joins TRBV7-6 to TRBJ2-7, with a weak D call of TRBD1 (5 bases match). The nucleotides read TGTGCCAGCAGCGAGCAGGGCTACGAGCAGTACTTC. Translated, this gives CASSEQGYEQYF. The CDR3 plus the reference TRBV7-6 and TRBJ2-7 genes for the other parts give the full variable domain: GAGVSQSPRYKVTKRGQDVALRCDPISGHVSLYWYRQALGQGPEFLTYFNYEAQQDKSGLPNDRFSAERPEGSISTLTIQRTEQRDSAMYRCASSEQGYEQYFGPGTRLTVT.